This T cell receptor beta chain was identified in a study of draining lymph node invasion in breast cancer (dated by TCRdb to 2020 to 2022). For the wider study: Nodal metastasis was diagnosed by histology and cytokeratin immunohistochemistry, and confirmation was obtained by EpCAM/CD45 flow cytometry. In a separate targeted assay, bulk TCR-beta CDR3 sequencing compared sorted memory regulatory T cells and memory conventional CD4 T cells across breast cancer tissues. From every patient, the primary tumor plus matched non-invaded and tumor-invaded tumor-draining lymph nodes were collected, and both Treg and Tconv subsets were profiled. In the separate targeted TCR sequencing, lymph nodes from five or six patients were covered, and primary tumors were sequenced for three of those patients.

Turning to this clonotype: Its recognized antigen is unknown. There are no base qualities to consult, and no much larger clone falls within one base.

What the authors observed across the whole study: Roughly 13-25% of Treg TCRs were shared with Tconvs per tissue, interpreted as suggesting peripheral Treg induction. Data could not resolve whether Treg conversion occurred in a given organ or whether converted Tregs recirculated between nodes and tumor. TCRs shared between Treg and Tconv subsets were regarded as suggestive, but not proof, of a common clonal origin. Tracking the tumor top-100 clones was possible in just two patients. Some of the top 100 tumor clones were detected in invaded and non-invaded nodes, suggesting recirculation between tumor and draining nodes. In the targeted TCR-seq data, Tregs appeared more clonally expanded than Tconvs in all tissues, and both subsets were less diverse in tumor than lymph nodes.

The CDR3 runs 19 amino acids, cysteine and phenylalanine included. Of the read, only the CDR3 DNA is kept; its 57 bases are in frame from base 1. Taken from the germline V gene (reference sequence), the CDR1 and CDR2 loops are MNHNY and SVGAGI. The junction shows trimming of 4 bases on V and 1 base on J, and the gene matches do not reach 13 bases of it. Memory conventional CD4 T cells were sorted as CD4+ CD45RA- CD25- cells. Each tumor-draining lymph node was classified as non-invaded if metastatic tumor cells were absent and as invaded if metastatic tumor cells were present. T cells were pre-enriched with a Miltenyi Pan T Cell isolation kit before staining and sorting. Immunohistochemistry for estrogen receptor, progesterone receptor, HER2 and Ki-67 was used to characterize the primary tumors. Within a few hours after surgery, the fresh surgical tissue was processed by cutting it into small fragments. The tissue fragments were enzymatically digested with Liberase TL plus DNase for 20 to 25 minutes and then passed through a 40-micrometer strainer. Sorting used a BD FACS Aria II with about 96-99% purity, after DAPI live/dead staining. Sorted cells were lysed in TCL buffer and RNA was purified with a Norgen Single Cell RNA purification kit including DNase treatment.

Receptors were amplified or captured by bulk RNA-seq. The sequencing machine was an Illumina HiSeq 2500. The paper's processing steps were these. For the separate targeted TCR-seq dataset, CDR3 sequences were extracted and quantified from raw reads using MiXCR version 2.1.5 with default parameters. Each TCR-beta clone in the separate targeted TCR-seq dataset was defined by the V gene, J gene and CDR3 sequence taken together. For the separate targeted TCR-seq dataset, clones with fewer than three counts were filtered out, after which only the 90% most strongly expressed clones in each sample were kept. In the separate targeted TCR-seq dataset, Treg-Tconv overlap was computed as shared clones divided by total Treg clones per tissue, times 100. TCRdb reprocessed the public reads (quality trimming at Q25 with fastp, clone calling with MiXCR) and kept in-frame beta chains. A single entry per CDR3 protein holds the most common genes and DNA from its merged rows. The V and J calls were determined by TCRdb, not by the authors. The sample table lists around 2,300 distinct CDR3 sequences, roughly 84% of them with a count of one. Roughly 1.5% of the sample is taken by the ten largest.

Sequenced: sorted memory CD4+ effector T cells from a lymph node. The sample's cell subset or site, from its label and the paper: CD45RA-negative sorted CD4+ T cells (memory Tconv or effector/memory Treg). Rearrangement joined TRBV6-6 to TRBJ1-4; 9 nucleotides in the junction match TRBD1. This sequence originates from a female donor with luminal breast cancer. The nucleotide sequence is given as TGTGCCAGCAGTTTGGCACAGGGGGCGGTGAGCAGAACTAATGAAAAACTGTTTTTT. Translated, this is CASSLAQGAVSRTNEKLFF.